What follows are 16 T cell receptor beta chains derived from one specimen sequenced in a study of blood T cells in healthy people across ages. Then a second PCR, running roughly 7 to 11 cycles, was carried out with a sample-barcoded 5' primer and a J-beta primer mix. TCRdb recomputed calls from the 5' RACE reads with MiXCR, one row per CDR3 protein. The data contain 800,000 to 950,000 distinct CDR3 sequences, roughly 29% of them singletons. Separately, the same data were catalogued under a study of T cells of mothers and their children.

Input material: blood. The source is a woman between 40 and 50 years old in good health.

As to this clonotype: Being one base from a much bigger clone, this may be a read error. CDR3 nucleotides: TGCGCCAGCAGCCTTGACCGGGGTGGAGGAGGAGAGACCCAGTACTTC. Protein: CASSLDRGGGGETQYF. V and J are TRBV5-1 and TRBJ2-5; TRBD2 might be the D (5 bases). Trimming left V 4 bases short and J 4 bases short, with 20 bases between. The CDR3 loop spans 16 amino acids. Germline values: CDR1 SGHRS, CDR2 YFSETQ.

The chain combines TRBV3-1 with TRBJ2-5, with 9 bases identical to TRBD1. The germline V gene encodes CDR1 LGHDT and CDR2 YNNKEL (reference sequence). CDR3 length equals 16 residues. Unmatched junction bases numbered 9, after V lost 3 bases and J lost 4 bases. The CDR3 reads CASSQTGTGFGETQYF. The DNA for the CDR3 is TGTGCCAGCAGCCAGACCGGGACAGGGTTCGGAGAGACCCAGTACTTC.

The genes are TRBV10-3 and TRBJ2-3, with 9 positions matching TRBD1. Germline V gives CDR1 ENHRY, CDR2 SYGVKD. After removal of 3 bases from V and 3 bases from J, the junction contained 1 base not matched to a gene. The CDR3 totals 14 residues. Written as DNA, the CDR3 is TGTGCCATCAGTGAAGACAGGGGGACAGATACGCAGTATTTT. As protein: CAISEDRGTDTQYF.

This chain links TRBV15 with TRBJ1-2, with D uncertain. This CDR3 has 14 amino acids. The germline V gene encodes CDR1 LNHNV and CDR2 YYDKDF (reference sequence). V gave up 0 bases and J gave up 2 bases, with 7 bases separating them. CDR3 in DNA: TGTGCCACCAGCAGAGATTTGGGCAACTATGGCTACACCTTC. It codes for CATSRDLGNYGYTF.

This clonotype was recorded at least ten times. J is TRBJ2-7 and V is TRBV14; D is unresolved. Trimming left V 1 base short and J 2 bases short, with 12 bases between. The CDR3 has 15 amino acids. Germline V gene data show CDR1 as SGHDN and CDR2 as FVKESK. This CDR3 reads CASSQGRYNPYEQYF. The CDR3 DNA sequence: TGTGCCAGCAGCCAAGGGCGGTATAACCCCTACGAGCAGTACTTC.

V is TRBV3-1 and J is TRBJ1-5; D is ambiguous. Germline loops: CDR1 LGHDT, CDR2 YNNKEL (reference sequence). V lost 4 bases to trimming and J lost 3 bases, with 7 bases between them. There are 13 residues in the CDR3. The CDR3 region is CASSRTANQPQHF. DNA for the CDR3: TGTGCCAGCAGCCGGACCGCCAATCAGCCCCAGCATTTT.

CDR3 nucleotides: TGTGCCAGCAGCCGAACCGGGACTAGCGGAGATACGCAGTATTTT. Its translation is CASSRTGTSGDTQYF. The chain recombines TRBV14 with TRBJ2-3, with 11 positions matching TRBD2. The CDR3 is made up of 15 amino acids. Germline values: CDR1 SGHDN, CDR2 FVKESK. Trimming took 4 bases from V and 5 from J; bases not matched to a gene: 5.

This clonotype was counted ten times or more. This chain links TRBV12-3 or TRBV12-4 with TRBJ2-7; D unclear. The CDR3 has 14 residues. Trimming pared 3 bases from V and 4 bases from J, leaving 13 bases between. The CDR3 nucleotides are TGTGCCAGCAGTTTTGGCCTAGAGCAGTACGAGCAGTACTTC. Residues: CASSFGLEQYEQYF.

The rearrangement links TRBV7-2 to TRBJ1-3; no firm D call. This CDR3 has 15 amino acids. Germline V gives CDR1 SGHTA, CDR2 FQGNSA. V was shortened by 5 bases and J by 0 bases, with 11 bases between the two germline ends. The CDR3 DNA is TGTGCCAGCAGCCGACTGGGGAGCTCTGGAAACACCATATATTTT. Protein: CASSRLGSSGNTIYF. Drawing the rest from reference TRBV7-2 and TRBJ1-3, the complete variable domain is GAGVSQSPSNKVTEKGKDVELRCDPISGHTALYWYRQSLGQGLEFLIYFQGNSAPDKSGLPSDRFSAERTGGSVSTLTIQRTQQEDSAVYLCASSRLGSSGNTIYFGEGSWLTVV.

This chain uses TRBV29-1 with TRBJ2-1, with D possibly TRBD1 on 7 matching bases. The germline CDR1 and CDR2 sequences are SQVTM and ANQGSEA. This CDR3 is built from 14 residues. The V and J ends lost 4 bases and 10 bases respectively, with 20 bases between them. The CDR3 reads CSVVRGSVGGEQFF. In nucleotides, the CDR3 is TGCAGCGTTGTCCGGGGGTCTGTAGGGGGCGAGCAGTTCTTC.

The CDR3 region has the DNA TGCGCCAGCAGCTTAACCGCGGGGGGGTCCTCCTACGAGCAGTACTTC. Translating gives CASSLTAGGSSYEQYF. The rearrangement joins TRBV5-1 to TRBJ2-7, with 9 nucleotides matching TRBD2. This CDR3 comprises 16 residues. CDR1 SGHRS and CDR2 YFSETQ come from the germline V gene. V trimming: 2 bases; J trimming: 0 bases; junction bases outside the gene matches: 6.

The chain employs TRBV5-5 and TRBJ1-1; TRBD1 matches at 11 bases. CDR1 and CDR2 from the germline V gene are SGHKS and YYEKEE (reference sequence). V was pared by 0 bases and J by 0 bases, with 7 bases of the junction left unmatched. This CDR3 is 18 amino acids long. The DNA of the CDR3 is TGTGCCAGCAGCTTGGGATCTTTGGGACAGGGGGTGAACACTGAAGCTTTCTTT. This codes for CASSLGSLGQGVNTEAFF.

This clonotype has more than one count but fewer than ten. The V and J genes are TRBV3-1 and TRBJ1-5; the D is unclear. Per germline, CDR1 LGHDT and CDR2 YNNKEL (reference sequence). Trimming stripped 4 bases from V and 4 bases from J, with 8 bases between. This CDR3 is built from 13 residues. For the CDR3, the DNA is TGTGCCAGCAGCCCAGACCCAAATCAGCCCCAGCATTTT. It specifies CASSPDPNQPQHF.

This CDR3 is CASSLHPEAFF. CDR3 bases: TGTGCCAGCAGCTTACACCCTGAAGCTTTCTTT. This chain joins TRBV7-9 and TRBJ1-1; unclear D gene. The germline V and J ends were trimmed by 2 bases and 6 bases, with 4 bases remaining between them. Germline values: CDR1 SEHNR, CDR2 FQNEAQ (reference sequence). The CDR3 is made up of 11 amino acids.

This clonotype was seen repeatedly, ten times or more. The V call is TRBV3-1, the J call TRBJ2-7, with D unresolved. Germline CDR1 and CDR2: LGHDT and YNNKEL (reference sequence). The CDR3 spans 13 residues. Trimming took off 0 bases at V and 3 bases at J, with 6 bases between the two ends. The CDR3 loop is CASSQDLGYEQYF. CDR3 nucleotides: TGTGCCAGCAGCCAAGATCTGGGCTACGAGCAGTACTTC.

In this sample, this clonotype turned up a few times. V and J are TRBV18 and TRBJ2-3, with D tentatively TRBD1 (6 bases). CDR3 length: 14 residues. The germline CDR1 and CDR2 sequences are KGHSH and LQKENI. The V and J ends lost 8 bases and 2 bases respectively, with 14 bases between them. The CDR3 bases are TGTGCCAGCCAAAGAACAGGGCTCACAGATACGCAGTATTTT. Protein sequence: CASQRTGLTDTQYF.